The 19 T cell receptor beta chains reported below all come from one sample, sequenced in a study of blood T cell repertoires in COVID-19. Assay used: immunoSEQ multiplex PCR; TCRdb lists only in-frame clones, some missing. The table records hundreds of thousands of clones, roughly 87% of them present only once. Sequenced sample: peripheral blood. These receptors all stem from a human donor in a cohort sampled during active COVID-19.

This sequence joins TRBV19 and TRBJ2-7, with D unclear. From germline, CDR1 is LNHDA and CDR2 SQIVND (reference sequence). This CDR3 contains 13 residues. The V gene lost 5 bases and the J gene lost 3 bases, with 11 bases spanning the gap. CDR3 coding DNA: TGTGCCAGTAGTCTGTTGCTAGGCTACGAGCAGTACTTC. Residues: CASSLLLGYEQYF.

V usage is TRBV4-3 and J usage is TRBJ2-7; D gene uncertain. Germline assignment: CDR1 LGHNA and CDR2 YSLEER. This CDR3 contains 14 residues. V lost 0 bases and J 5 bases, leaving 11 bases between the germline ends. DNA for the CDR3: TGCGCCAGCAGCCAAGAATCCGGGTACAACGAGCAGTACTTC. It specifies CASSQESGYNEQYF.

The genes are TRBV4-1 and TRBJ2-2, with 11 bases fitting TRBD2. The trim removed 1 base at V and 7 bases at J, leaving 5 bases unmatched. The CDR3 has 16 amino acids. Germline CDR1 MGHRA, CDR2 YSYEKL. The CDR3 here is CASSQALAGGGGELFF. For the CDR3, the DNA is TGCGCCAGCAGCCAAGCGCTAGCGGGAGGAGGCGGGGAGCTGTTTTTT.

The J gene is TRBJ1-2, the V gene TRBV12-2. TRBV12-2 is tagged as a pseudogene. The CDR3 is 12 residues long. The CDR3 DNA is TGTGCAAGTCGCTTAGAGACTTTGCGCTACACCTTC. This encodes CASRLETLRYTF.

The rearrangement joins TRBV20-1 to TRBJ2-4; 12 bases match TRBD2. This CDR3 has 20 residues. Unmatched junction bases numbered 25, after V lost 3 bases and J lost 10 bases. Germline CDR1 and CDR2: DFQATT and SNEGSKA (reference sequence). CDR3 DNA sequence: TGCAGTGCTAGTCCCGTTCTAGCGGGGGGGCCCGGTGGGCCAAGGTTGATTCAGTACTTC. It specifies CSASPVLAGGPGGPRLIQYF.

The V and J genes are TRBV24-1 and TRBJ2-3, with 12 nucleotides matching TRBD2. From germline, CDR1 is KGHDR and CDR2 SFDVKD. The CDR3 spans 16 residues. J gave up 5 bases and V 2 bases, and 4 bases lay outside the gene matches. This chain's CDR3 is CATSDSSGGAIDTQYF. In nucleotides, the CDR3 is TGTGCCACCAGTGATTCTAGCGGGGGGGCTATAGATACGCAGTATTTT.

V gene TRBV28 combines with J gene TRBJ1-5; D might be TRBD1 (6 bases). CDR1 MDHEN and CDR2 SYDVKM come from the germline V gene. V gave up 8 bases and J gave up 5 bases, with 19 bases separating them. This CDR3 spans 15 amino acids. The CDR3 protein is CASCWGPSLDQPQHF. CDR3 DNA: TGTGCCAGCTGCTGGGGGCCCTCCCTAGATCAGCCCCAGCATTTT.

The chain recombines TRBV19 with TRBJ1-1, with 10 bases fitting TRBD1. V was clipped by 7 bases and J by 6 bases; unmatched bases: 8. This CDR3 contains 14 residues. Germline loops: CDR1 LNHDA, CDR2 SQIVND (reference sequence). The CDR3, as DNA: TGTGCCAGTAAGATAGACAGGGGGCCTGCTGAAGCTTTCTTT. This gives the protein CASKIDRGPAEAFF.

The chain links TRBV12-3 or TRBV12-4 to TRBJ1-3; 7 bases align to TRBD1. The CDR3 sequence is 12 residues long. Losses at the gene ends were 10 bases for V and 0 bases for J; bases not matched to a gene: 0. Here the CDR3 reads CATGGSGNTIYF. DNA of the CDR3: TGTGCCACAGGGGGCTCTGGAAACACCATATATTTT.

V is TRBV19 and J is TRBJ1-1; D call uncertain. The length of the CDR3 is 15 residues. Trimming took 2 bases from V and 5 from J, leaving 15 bases between them. Per the germline V gene, CDR1 is LNHDA and CDR2 is SQIVND (reference sequence). In DNA form, the CDR3 reads TGTGCCAGTAGTATAACGCCGGGTTGGAAGACTGAAGCTTTCTTT. Translating it yields CASSITPGWKTEAFF. Full variable domain (missing parts from reference TRBV19 and TRBJ1-1): DGGITQSPKYLFRKEGQNVTLSCEQNLNHDAMYWYRQDPGQGLRLIYYSQIVNDFQKGDIAEGYSVSREKKESFPLTVTSAQKNPTAFYLCASSITPGWKTEAFFGQGTRLTVV.

V usage is TRBV19 and J usage is TRBJ2-7; perhaps TRBD2 as D (6 bases). The V gene lost 1 base and the J gene lost 1 base, with 14 bases spanning the gap. This CDR3 spans 16 amino acids. The germline CDR1 and CDR2 sequences are LNHDA and SQIVND (reference sequence). CDR3 in amino acids: CASSIGSAGRSYEQYF. The CDR3 bases are TGTGCCAGTAGTATAGGTTCTGCGGGGAGATCCTACGAGCAGTACTTC.

The rearrangement links TRBV19 to TRBJ2-7; the match to TRBD2 covers 9 bases. The germline V gene encodes CDR1 LNHDA and CDR2 SQIVND (reference sequence). J gave up 4 bases and V 5 bases, and 6 bases lay outside the gene matches. The CDR3 is 14 amino acids. In nucleotides, the CDR3 is TGTGCCAGTAGTTTTAGCGGGGGAAGTTACGAGCAGTACTTC. Translated: CASSFSGGSYEQYF.

In nucleotides, the CDR3 is TGTGCCAGCAGATTCGGACAGACAGAAGCTTTCTTT. Translating gives CASRFGQTEAFF. This chain connects TRBV5-6 to TRBJ1-1; tentatively, D is TRBD1 (6 bases). From germline, CDR1 is SGHDT and CDR2 YYEEEE. Trimming removed 5 bases from V and 8 bases from J, with 13 bases in between. This CDR3 has 12 residues.

The V gene is TRBV20-1, the J gene TRBJ2-3; D perhaps matches TRBD2 (5 bases). Germline loops: CDR1 DFQATT, CDR2 SNEGSKA (reference sequence). CDR3 length: 13 amino acids. Trimming shortened V by 3 bases and J by 4 bases, and 11 bases separated the two germline ends. In DNA form, the CDR3 reads TGCAGTGCTAGTTGGGAGACTTCAGATACGCAGTATTTT. This translates into CSASWETSDTQYF.

The rearrangement links TRBV6-6 to TRBJ1-1; perhaps TRBD1 as D (6 bases). Germline V gives CDR1 MNHNY, CDR2 SVGAGI (reference sequence). With 0 bases removed from V and 5 bases from J, the gap between germline ends came to 13 bases. CDR3 size: 15 residues. The CDR3 reads CASSYSMGAGTEAFF. The CDR3 DNA is TGTGCCAGCAGTTACTCTATGGGGGCTGGTACTGAAGCTTTCTTT.

The genes are TRBV19 and TRBJ2-3; D is perhaps TRBD1 (6 bases). CDR3 length equals 14 residues. V lost 3 bases, J lost 4 bases, and 11 bases lay in between. Germline V lookup: CDR1 LNHDA, CDR2 SQIVND (reference sequence). DNA for the CDR3: TGTGCCAGTAGTATGAGGGCAGGGGCAGATACGCAGTATTTT. The encoded protein is CASSMRAGADTQYF.

The chain uses TRBV7-9 and TRBJ1-3; unclear D gene. This CDR3 region has 14 residues. Trimming left V 1 base short and J 0 bases short, with 4 bases between. Germline V gene sequence: CDR1 SEHNR, CDR2 FQNEAQ (reference sequence). The CDR3 is CASSLDSSGNTIYF. CDR3 sequence (DNA): TGTGCCAGCAGCTTAGACAGCTCTGGAAACACCATATATTTT.

This rearrangement joins TRBV7-8 to TRBJ2-5; TRBD2 agrees at 7 bases. The V and J ends lost 4 bases and 6 bases, in that order; junction bases with no gene match: 17. This CDR3 has 17 amino acids. Per germline, CDR1 SGHVS and CDR2 FQNEAQ. The CDR3 is CASSSILLARGQKTQYF. The CDR3 region has the DNA TGTGCCAGCAGCTCAATCCTACTAGCGAGAGGGCAAAAGACCCAGTACTTC. Full variable domain (outside the CDR3, taken from reference TRBV7-8 and TRBJ2-5): GAGVSQSPRYKVAKRGQDVALRCDPISGHVSLFWYQQALGQGPEFLTYFQNEAQLDKSGLPSDRFFAERPEGSVSTLKIQRTQQEDSAVYLCASSSILLARGQKTQYFGPGTRLLVL.

The rearrangement uses TRBV20-1 and TRBJ2-7, with D tentatively TRBD2 (6 bases). CDR1 and CDR2 from the germline V gene are DFQATT and SNEGSKA (reference sequence). The CDR3 totals 14 residues. V was trimmed by 3 bases and J by 0 bases, leaving 12 bases between them. CDR3 protein: CSASISGSSYEQYF. CDR3 bases: TGCAGTGCTAGTATTAGCGGAAGCTCCTACGAGCAGTACTTC.